This T cell receptor beta chain was recorded in a study of beta chain features in type 1 diabetes (dated by TCRdb to 2017 to 2018). About the full investigation: Mean age, gender distribution, total cell number and subset yield did not differ between patients and healthy donors. A total of just under 110,000,000 sorted cells were examined across all samples, and RNA yield correlated strongly with the number of cells per subset. The study compared the TCRB repertoires of sorted circulating CD4+ T cell subsets in recently diagnosed type 1 diabetes patients with those in matched healthy donors. Regulatory and stem cell-like memory subsets were obtained from only 8 patients and about 8 healthy donors, while naive and central memory subsets were obtained from all 30 or so donors. General conclusions and limits of the study: Fewer insertions and more nucleotide deletions at VDJ recombination sites were observed in patients with type 1 diabetes, implying thymic rearrangement abnormalities. Because cDNA rather than genomic DNA was sequenced, highly expressing activated cells could have been over-represented, although no difference in activation and CD3 levels was found between groups. Naive, central memory and regulatory TCRB repertoires appeared to be more similar among patients than among healthy donors. Only small numbers of individuals were included in the HLA sub-analyses, which left unresolved whether HLA type had any influence on TCRB rearrangement. A moderate but significant shortening of TCRB CDR3 length was observed in type 1 diabetes patients in all four CD4+ subsets. PCR might favor shorter templates, but patient and control samples were amplified and corrected together, so any skew would affect both groups equally.

This clone was detected only a few times. Its specific antigen is unknown. Nothing much larger sits one base from this clone, and base qualities are not available. V loses 5 bases of germline sequence and J loses 0 bases, and the interval between the two ends is 8 bases. From cysteine to phenylalanine, the CDR3 is 14 amino acids long. Of the read, only the CDR3 DNA is kept; its 42 bases are in frame from base 1. For CDR1 and CDR2, the germline V gene lists SGHTA and FQGTGA. From each donor, a single peripheral blood sample of around 0.12 L on average was drawn into heparinised tubes. A BD FACSAria II and a panel including CD45RO, CCR7, CD25, CD127, CD95 and CD27 were used to sort naive, central memory, regulatory and stem cell-like memory CD4+ T cells. Purity was above 95% for every sorted population. PBMCs were isolated immediately by Lymphoprep density gradient centrifugation and stained directly without culture. Samples were stained and sorted in pairs, with one healthy donor and one patient per experiment, so that batch effects were minimized.

All of the isolated RNA was reverse transcribed with the High Capacity cDNA Reverse Transcription Kit, so expressed TCRB transcripts were sequenced. Naive, central memory and regulatory T cell samples underwent deep immunoSEQ sequencing, averaging roughly 3.5 million total reads per sample. Sorted cells were lysed in RLT buffer, and RNA was extracted using DNase-treated RNeasy Micro or Mini kits according to cell number. To prevent cross-contamination, every cell subset was processed on its own, while patient and healthy donor samples were processed together. The immunoSEQ multiplex PCR was used to amplify TCRB sequences from cDNA, yielding 87-bp fragments that span the CDR3 region. Amplicons were sequenced on the Illumina HiSeq platform. The original pipeline was this. PCR bias was computationally corrected using synthetic template baselines, reads within Hamming distance 2 were collapsed, and singletons that could not be merged were discarded. Reads were aligned against IMGT so that V, D and J genes, CDR3 length and insertions or deletions at six rearrangement sites could be assigned. Within each subset, clonotype counts were normalized to sorted cell number, after which true diversity and Gini coefficients were computed with the tcR R package. The overlap coefficient, calculated on TCRB nucleotide sequences, was used to quantify repertoire sharing. Out-of-frame TCRB sequences from naive cells were analyzed to stand in for the pre-selection repertoire. TCRdb limited this immuneACCESS table to in-frame rearrangements with V and J called. A share of clones is missing; checked studies link under half to unresolved V genes, and the rest is unexplained. Clone size and V and J calls were adopted from that table, with D and trimming inferred from the DNA. The sample records a few hundred thousand clones, approximately 30% of which are singletons. 0.05% to 0.065% of the sample is taken by the ten largest.

Sequencing was done on a sample of naive CD4+ T cells from blood. Sample cell subset or site, as interpreted from the label and publication: true naive CD4+ T cells. Here the chain combines TRBV7-3 and TRBJ2-1; no D segment can be confidently identified. This receptor was obtained from a man between 18 and 35 years old in good health. Here is the DNA: TGTGCCAGCAGCCGATCTAGCTCCTACAATGAGCAGTTCTTC. Translation gives CASSRSSSYNEQFF.